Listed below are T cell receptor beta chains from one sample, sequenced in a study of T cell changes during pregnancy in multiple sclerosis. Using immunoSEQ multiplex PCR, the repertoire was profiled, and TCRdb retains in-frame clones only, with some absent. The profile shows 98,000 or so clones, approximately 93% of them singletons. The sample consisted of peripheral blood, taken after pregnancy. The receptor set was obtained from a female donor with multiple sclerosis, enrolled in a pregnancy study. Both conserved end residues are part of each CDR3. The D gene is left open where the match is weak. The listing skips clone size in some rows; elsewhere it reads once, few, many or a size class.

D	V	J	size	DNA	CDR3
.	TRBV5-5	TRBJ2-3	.	TGTGCCAGCAGGACGGATTTGGACACGGCTAGCACAGATACGCAGTATTTT	CASRTDLDTASTDTQYF
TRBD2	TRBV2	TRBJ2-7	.	TGTGCCAGCAGCCTAATCGGTAGCGGGAGAGACTACGAGCAGTACTTC	CASSLIGSGRDYEQYF
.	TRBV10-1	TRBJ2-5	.	TGCGCCAGCAGTGTTACAGGCAGCGAGACCCAGTACTTC	CASSVTGSETQYF
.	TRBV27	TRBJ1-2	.	TGTGCCAGCAGTCTCGGTGGGGCGGACAGTTCGTACTATGGCTACACCTTC	CASSLGGADSSYYGYTF
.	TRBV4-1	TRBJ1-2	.	TGCGCCAGCAGCCATCTCGCACAAAACTATGGCTACACCTTC	CASSHLAQNYGYTF
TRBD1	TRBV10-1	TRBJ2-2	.	TGCGCCAGCAGTGACACGGGGGACAGGGCATACGGGGAGCTGTTTTTT	CASSDTGDRAYGELFF
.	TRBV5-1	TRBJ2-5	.	TGCGCCAGCAGCTGGGAGGGGGACATAAGGGAGACCCAGTACTTC	CASSWEGDIRETQYF
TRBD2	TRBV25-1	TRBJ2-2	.	TGTGCCAGCAGGTTAGCGGGAGGGCCGAACACCGGGGAGCTGTTTTTT	CASRLAGGPNTGELFF
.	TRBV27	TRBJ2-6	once	TGTGCCAGCAGTTTTACAGGGTTAGGGGCCAACGTCCTGACTTTC	CASSFTGLGANVLTF
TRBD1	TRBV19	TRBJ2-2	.	TGTGCCAGTATTCGGACAGGGCTCGGCGGGGAGCTGTTTTTT	CASIRTGLGGELFF
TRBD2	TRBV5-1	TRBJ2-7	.	TGCGCCAGCAGCCCCTGGACTAGCGGGGTGTACGAGCAGTACTTC	CASSPWTSGVYEQYF
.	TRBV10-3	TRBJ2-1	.	TGTGCCATCAGGGGTGGTGGGAGTCGGAATGAGCAGTTCTTC	CAIRGGGSRNEQFF
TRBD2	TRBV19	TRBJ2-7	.	TGTGCCAGTAGTACAAGCGGGAGGGCCTACGAGCAGTACTTC	CASSTSGRAYEQYF
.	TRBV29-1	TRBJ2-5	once	TGCAGCGTTGAAAGGCCCACTAGACGAGAGACCCAGTACTTC	CSVERPTRRETQYF
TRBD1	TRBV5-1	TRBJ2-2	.	TGCGCCAGCAGCTTAACAGGGGACACCGGGGAGCTGTTTTTT	CASSLTGDTGELFF
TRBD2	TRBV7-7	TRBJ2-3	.	TGTGCCAGCAGCTTAGGAGTGGTTAGCGGGAGGGATACGCAGTATTTT	CASSLGVVSGRDTQYF
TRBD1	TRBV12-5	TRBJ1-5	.	TGTGCTAGTGCCACCGGGACAGGGAATCAGCCCCAGCATTTT	CASATGTGNQPQHF
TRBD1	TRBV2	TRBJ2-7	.	TGTGCCAGCTCCCCTCTGGGGGACAGGGAAGACTTC	CASSPLGDREDF
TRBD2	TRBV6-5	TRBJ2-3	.	TGTGCCAGCAGTTACCTATTAGCGGGAGGGTCAGATACGCAGTATTTT	CASSYLLAGGSDTQYF
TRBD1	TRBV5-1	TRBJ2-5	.	TGCGCCAGCAGCTTCTCGGCACCGGGACAGACCGAAGATACCCAGTACTTC	CASSFSAPGQTEDTQYF
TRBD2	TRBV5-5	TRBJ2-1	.	TGTGCCAGCAGCACCCAGACTAGCGGGAGGGTGGCTGAGCAGTTCTTC	CASSTQTSGRVAEQFF
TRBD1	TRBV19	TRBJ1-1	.	TGTGCCAGTAGCGACAGGGGAAGCTTCGCTGAAGCTTTCTTT	CASSDRGSFAEAFF
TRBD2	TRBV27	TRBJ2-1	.	TGTGCCAGCAGTGACGGGAGGAATGAGCAGTTCTTC	CASSDGRNEQFF
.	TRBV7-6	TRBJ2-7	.	TGTGCCAGCAGCTTGGAACAGTGGTACGAGCAGTACTTC	CASSLEQWYEQYF
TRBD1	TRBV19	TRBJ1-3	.	TGTGCCAGTAGTATGTACCGACAGGGATACTCTGGAAACACCATATATTTT	CASSMYRQGYSGNTIYF
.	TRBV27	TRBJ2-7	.	TGTGCCAGCAGTCGGGTCTTTAAAGAGGGGCAGTACTTC	CASSRVFKEGQYF
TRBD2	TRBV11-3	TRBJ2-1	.	TGTGCCAGCACTCAAAAAGGGAGGGAGAGTGGGAATGAGCAGTTCTTC	CASTQKGRESGNEQFF
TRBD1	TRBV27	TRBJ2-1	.	TGTGCCAGCAGTGCCTCCACAGGGGCTCGGAATGAGCAGTTCTTC	CASSASTGARNEQFF
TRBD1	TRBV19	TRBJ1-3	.	TGTGCCAGTCGGACAGGGGTCGGAAACACCATATATTTT	CASRTGVGNTIYF
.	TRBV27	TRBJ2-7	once	TGTGCCAGCATCGTGGACAAATCCTACGAGCAGTACTTC	CASIVDKSYEQYF
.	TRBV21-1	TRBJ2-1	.	TGTGCCAGCAGCAAACGACGCCGGACTATCGGGTCTCGAAGTATGGGTTACAATGAGCAGTTCTTC	CASSKRRRTIGSRSMGYNEQFF
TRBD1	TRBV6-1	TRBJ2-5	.	TGTGCCAGCAGAGAGGCCGGGACAGGGGGCCTGACCCAGTACTTC	CASREAGTGGLTQYF
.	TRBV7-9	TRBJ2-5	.	TGTGCCAGCAGCCCCGAAGCGGCCCAAGAGACCCAGTACTTC	CASSPEAAQETQYF
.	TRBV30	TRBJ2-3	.	TGTGCCTGGAGTGTACGGTCTAGCGATGCAGATACGCAGTATTTT	CAWSVRSSDADTQYF
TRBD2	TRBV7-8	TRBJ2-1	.	TGTGCCAGCAGCTTAGGAGTAGCGGGAGGCGACAATGAGCAGTTCTTC	CASSLGVAGGDNEQFF
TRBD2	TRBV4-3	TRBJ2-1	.	TGCGCCAGCAGCCAAGCCGGGACTAGCGGGAATTACAATGAGCAGTTCTTC	CASSQAGTSGNYNEQFF
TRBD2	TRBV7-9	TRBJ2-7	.	TGTGCCAGCAGCTCGGGGGGCTCCTACGAGCAGTACTTC	CASSSGGSYEQYF
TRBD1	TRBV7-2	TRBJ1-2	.	TGTGCCAGCAGCGACGGGACAGGAACCATCTATGGCTACACCTTC	CASSDGTGTIYGYTF
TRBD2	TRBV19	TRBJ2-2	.	TGTGCCAGTAGTATACCCGGGAGGGCCACCGGGGAGCTGTTTTTT	CASSIPGRATGELFF
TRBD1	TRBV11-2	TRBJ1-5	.	TGTGCCAGCAGCCTCACTACAGGGGTTCAGCCCCAGCATTTT	CASSLTTGVQPQHF